This section outlines one T cell receptor (beta chain) sequence together with its context. Its antigen is not known. The authors ran a second PCR of roughly 6 to 12 cycles using a sample-barcoded 5' primer and a J-beta primer mix. TCRdb passed the 5' RACE reads through MiXCR, listing each CDR3 protein once. The table has 1.5 million to 2 million distinct CDR3 sequences, about 50% seen once. This record belongs to a study of blood T cells in healthy people across ages. Study observations and caveats: Estimates based on one million T cells were treated as lower bounds.

V lost 4 bases and J lost 5, with 14 bases in between. This CDR3 spans 14 amino acids. Germline values: CDR1 SNHLY, CDR2 FYNNEI. The clonotype comes from a woman in her thirties or forties in good health. The chain is built from TRBV2 and TRBJ2-5, with D unresolved. The sequenced sample consisted of blood. CDR3 DNA: TGTGCCAGCAGTGCGACGGACCCTCGGGAGACCCAGTACTTC. It specifies CASSATDPRETQYF.